Sequencing of this T cell receptor beta chain was carried out in a study of identical twins. TCRdb re-called the 5' RACE reads with MiXCR, one entry per CDR3 protein. In the table there are approximately 190,000 distinct CDR3 sequences, approximately 15% of which are singletons. Whole-study findings and limits: In cord blood, abundant beta clonotypes had fewer insertions; memory showed no trend.

Only a few counts were recorded for this clonotype. Antigen specificity is unknown. CDR1 is SEHNR, CDR2 FQNEAQ, per germline (reference sequence). This CDR3 comprises 16 residues. V lost 5 bases and J lost 5; bases outside the gene matches: 14. These data were also reused for a study on T cells expressing NK-cell markers.

The source is a woman aged 18 to 35 in good health. The rearrangement joins TRBV7-9 to TRBJ1-2, with TRBD1 matching over 7 bases. Input material: CD8+ T cells sorted from blood. The CDR3 DNA reads TGTGCCAGCAGCCCACGACCTGGGACAGAGGCTTATGGCTACACCTTC. Translating gives CASSPRPGTEAYGYTF.